This T cell receptor (beta chain) derives from a study of T cells in localized non-small cell lung cancer. Study-wide results and limits: Longer survival (overall) was linked to higher T cell density in blood.

As concerns this clone: The antigen remains unidentified.

CDR1 and CDR2 from the germline V gene are SQVTM and ANQGSEA. Trimming at V came to 5 bases and at J to 6 bases, leaving 2 bases not matched to a gene. CDR3 length: 12 residues. Repertoires were generated with immunoSEQ multiplex PCR, while TCRdb's copy carries only in-frame clones and drops some. The profile shows about 21,000 clones, approximately 91% of them singletons. The V call is TRBV29-1, the J call TRBJ2-1, with 9 bases fitting TRBD2. The sequence was collected from a male donor at least 60 years old with stage II lung adenocarcinoma. This material consisted of peripheral blood mononuclear cells, taken before any cancer treatment. For the CDR3, the DNA is TGCAGCGTTAGACTAGCGGTCAATGAGCAGTTCTTC. Protein product: CSVRLAVNEQFF.